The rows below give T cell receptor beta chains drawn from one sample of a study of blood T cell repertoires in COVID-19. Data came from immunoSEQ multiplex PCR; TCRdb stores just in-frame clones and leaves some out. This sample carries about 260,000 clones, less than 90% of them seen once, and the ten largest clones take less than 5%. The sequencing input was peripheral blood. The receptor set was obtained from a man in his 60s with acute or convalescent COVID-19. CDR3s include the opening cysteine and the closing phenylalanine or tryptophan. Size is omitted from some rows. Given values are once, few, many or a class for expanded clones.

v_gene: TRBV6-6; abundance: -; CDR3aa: CASRPGTGTDTQYF
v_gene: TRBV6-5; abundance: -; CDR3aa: CASSYSASANYGYTF
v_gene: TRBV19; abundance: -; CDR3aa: CASSMQSGTSFLF
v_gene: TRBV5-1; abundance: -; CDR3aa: CASSPGLAGGRVDEQFF
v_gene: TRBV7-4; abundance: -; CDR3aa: CGDQGWRGNTIYF
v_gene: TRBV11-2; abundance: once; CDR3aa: CASSLVWTGAEKLFF
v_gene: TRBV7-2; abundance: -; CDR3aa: CASSFFKAGRTGELFF
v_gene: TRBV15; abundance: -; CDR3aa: CATSMPGGPQFF
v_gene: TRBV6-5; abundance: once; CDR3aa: CASSPPLAGHNEQFF
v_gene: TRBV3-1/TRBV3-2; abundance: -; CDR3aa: CASSQGYTSGTYNEQFF
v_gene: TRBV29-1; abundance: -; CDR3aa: CSVECSFRDRGLPGDQPQHF
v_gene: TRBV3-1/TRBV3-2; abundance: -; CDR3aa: CASSQGHRGRDANYGYTF
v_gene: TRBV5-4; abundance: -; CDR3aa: CASSLGETSGRARQFF
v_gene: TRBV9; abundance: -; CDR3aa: CASSVELGGNIQYF